This T cell receptor (beta chain) was found in a study of cytomegalovirus exposure and HLA in healthy donors. PCR amplification relied on 60 Vbeta primers (plus 13 Jbeta primers). TCRdb's copy holds only in-frame clones and misses some; the assay was immunoSEQ multiplex PCR. The table has 150,000 to 200,000 clones, 80% to 90% seen once. Per germline, CDR1 SQVTM and CDR2 ANQGSEA. V shed 7 bases and J shed 7 bases, with 14 bases lying between them. CDR3 length equals 12 residues. The genes are TRBV29-1 and TRBJ2-1; D might be TRBD2 (5 bases). The sample was PBMCs. The TCR sequence derives from a male donor in good health and CMV-seronegative. In nucleotides, the CDR3 is TGCAGCGGCACACTCTCGGGGAATGAGCAGTTCTTC. This gives the protein CSGTLSGNEQFF.